This T cell receptor beta chain was documented in a study of T cells in localized non-small cell lung cancer. Study results and limitations: Adjacent lung exhibited a median of 57 among the 100 most abundant tumor clones.

The data were produced by immunoSEQ multiplex PCR, yet TCRdb's version contains in-frame clones alone and is incomplete. The sample has 60,000 to 85,000 clones; roughly nine tenths are singletons. Trimming removed 2 bases at V and 6 bases at J, with 14 bases between. CDR1 and CDR2 from the germline V gene are SGDLS and YYNGEE. The CDR3 extends over 15 amino acids. Of note for this clone: Antigen: not known.

This sequence originates from a male donor at least 60 years old with stage III squamous cell lung carcinoma. This chain connects TRBV9 to TRBJ2-2; a weak D match, TRBD2 (6 bases). This sample comprised peripheral blood, obtained before any cancer treatment. In DNA, the CDR3 is TGTGCCAGCAGCGTCCGCGGGGCAGCCGCCGGGGAGCTGTTTTTT. Translated: CASSVRGAAAGELFF.